These 30 T cell receptor beta chains were sequenced from one sample in a study of T cell responses to AZD1222 COVID-19 vaccine. The repertoire was sequenced with immunoSEQ multiplex PCR; TCRdb's copy has only in-frame clones and lacks some. The repertoire holds tens of thousands of clones, with roughly 91% as singletons. The specimen comprised peripheral blood, sampled on day 0 of AZD1222 vaccination. Receptors were obtained from an adult in good health.

This clone showed up just once. V and J are TRBV18 and TRBJ2-1; possible D gene TRBD1, 5 bases. Germline values: CDR1 KGHSH, CDR2 LQKENI. This CDR3 contains 15 residues. V lost 3 bases to trimming and J lost 2 bases, with 11 bases between them. CDR3 in amino acids: CASSPALGAYNEQFF. CDR3 nucleotides: TGTGCCAGCTCACCGGCTCTAGGGGCCTACAATGAGCAGTTCTTC. The whole variable domain, remainder taken from reference TRBV18 and TRBJ2-1, is NAGVMQNPRHLVRRRGQEARLRCSPMKGHSHVYWYRQLPEEGLKFMVYLQKENIIDESGMPKERFSAEFPKEGPSILRIQQVVRGDSAAYFCASSPALGAYNEQFFGPGTRLTVL.

The V gene is TRBV7-8, the J gene TRBJ1-6; possible D gene TRBD1, 6 bases. The germline V gene has CDR1 SGHVS and CDR2 FQNEAQ. The CDR3 spans 16 residues. The V end was cut by 3 bases, the J end by 7 bases, with 16 bases between. The CDR3: CASSFNYRVRNSPLHF. DNA for the CDR3: TGTGCCAGCAGCTTCAATTACAGGGTTCGGAATTCACCCCTCCACTTT.

The rearrangement links TRBV19 to TRBJ1-1; D not resolved. This CDR3 is built from 15 residues. Germline CDR1 LNHDA, CDR2 SQIVND (reference sequence). Trimming removed 7 bases at V and 4 bases at J, with 19 bases between. The CDR3 sequence is CASTKLGTRGTEAFF. Here the CDR3 DNA reads TGTGCCAGTACCAAGCTGGGCACCCGGGGCACTGAAGCTTTCTTT.

The chain joins TRBV3-1 (or the pseudogene TRBV3-2) to TRBJ1-2; D not resolved. CDR1 LGHDT and CDR2 YNNKEL come from the germline V gene (reference sequence). V shed 1 base and J shed 7 bases, with 10 bases lying between them. CDR3 length equals 13 residues. CDR3 nucleotides: TGTGCCAGCAGCCAAGGCCGGGCATCTGGCTACACCTTC. Protein product: CASSQGRASGYTF.

The gene calls are TRBV28 and TRBJ1-1, with 10 bases fitting TRBD1. The J segment lost 3 bases and the V segment lost 5 bases, leaving 15 bases of the junction unmatched. The CDR3 runs to 18 residues. Germline-derived CDR1 and CDR2 are MDHEN and SYDVKM. The CDR3 DNA reads as TGTGCCAGCAGTCCACAAGGGGGGACAGGGGTCGAGGACACTGAAGCTTTCTTT. Its translation: CASSPQGGTGVEDTEAFF.

The chain joins TRBV28 to TRBJ1-5; D may be TRBD1 (5 bases). Germline V gene data show CDR1 as MDHEN and CDR2 as SYDVKM. Trimming left V 5 bases short and J 0 bases short, with 11 bases between. The CDR3 consists of 15 residues. The CDR3 DNA is TGTGCCAGCAGTCGACAGCCCTATAGCAATCAGCCCCAGCATTTT. It is translated as CASSRQPYSNQPQHF.

The V gene is TRBV6-1, the J gene TRBJ1-2; 10 bases are shared with TRBD1. There are 15 residues in the CDR3. Trimming took 2 bases from V and 4 from J; bases not matched to a gene: 4. In germline, CDR1 is MNHNS, CDR2 SASEGT. As DNA, the CDR3 is TGTGCCAGCAGTGAAAAGGGACAGGGGATCTATGGCTACACCTTC. Translating gives CASSEKGQGIYGYTF.

V and J are TRBV27 and TRBJ1-3; 7 nucleotides match TRBD1. Losses at the gene ends were 5 bases for V and 4 bases for J; bases not matched to a gene: 8. From germline, CDR1 is MNHEY and CDR2 SMNVEV (reference sequence). The CDR3 has 15 amino acids. The CDR3 sequence is CASSVQGLGGNTIYF. The CDR3 DNA reads TGTGCCAGCAGTGTACAGGGGCTGGGCGGAAACACCATATATTTT.

The chain couples TRBV3-1 (or the pseudogene TRBV3-2) to TRBJ1-2; D unclear. Germline V gene lookup returns CDR1 LGHDT and CDR2 YNNKEL (reference sequence). The CDR3 spans 12 residues. V was pared by 4 bases and J by 11 bases, with 14 bases between. CDR3 sequence: CASSLEGKRYTF. CDR3 DNA sequence: TGTGCCAGCAGCCTGGAAGGGAAGAGATACACCTTC.

The chain employs TRBV10-1 and TRBJ2-3, with a tentative D call TRBD2 (6 bases). V was trimmed by 6 bases and J by 4 bases, leaving 17 bases between them. Germline-derived CDR1 and CDR2 are WNHNN and SYGVQD (reference sequence). This CDR3 has 15 residues. The CDR3 nucleotides are TGCGCCAGCAGCACTGATCTAGCGTCCCCAGATACGCAGTATTTT. Protein sequence: CASSTDLASPDTQYF.

The rearrangement joins TRBV6-2 or TRBV6-3 to TRBJ2-7, with D unresolved. CDR1 and CDR2 (germline): MNHEY, SVGEGT. This CDR3 spans 13 amino acids. The germline V and J ends were trimmed by 5 bases and 4 bases, with 12 bases remaining between them. The CDR3 loop reads CASSDTDGYEQYF. The CDR3 DNA reads as TGTGCCAGCAGTGACACGGACGGGTACGAGCAGTACTTC.

This chain uses TRBV5-1 with TRBJ2-1; no clear D. The germline gives CDR1 SGHRS, CDR2 YFSETQ. V was clipped by 4 bases and J by 8 bases, with 13 bases between them. CDR3 length equals 13 residues. The DNA of the CDR3 is TGCGCCAGCAGCCCGCGCCTTGACTATGAGCAGTTCTTC. It encodes CASSPRLDYEQFF.

The chain employs TRBV19 and TRBJ2-5; D perhaps matches TRBD2 (5 bases). Germline-derived CDR1 and CDR2 are LNHDA and SQIVND (reference sequence). V was clipped by 5 bases and J by 5 bases, with 6 bases between them. The CDR3 consists of 11 residues. The CDR3 DNA sequence: TGTGCCAGTAGTGAGCGGGAGACCCAGTACTTC. Protein sequence: CASSERETQYF.

V and J are TRBV19 and TRBJ1-2; D call uncertain. V was shortened by 6 bases and J by 8 bases, with 16 bases between the two germline ends. From germline, CDR1 is LNHDA and CDR2 SQIVND (reference sequence). The CDR3 consists of 13 residues. Here the CDR3 reads CASRLEVGHGYTF. The CDR3 DNA sequence: TGTGCCAGTAGACTGGAGGTCGGGCACGGCTACACCTTC.

V and J are TRBV5-4 and TRBJ2-7; perhaps TRBD2 as D (5 bases). The germline CDR1 and CDR2 sequences are SGHNT and YYREEE (reference sequence). The V and J ends lost 3 bases and 0 bases respectively, with 7 bases between them. The CDR3 extends over 13 amino acids. The CDR3 sequence: CASSYGISYEQYF. The CDR3 coding sequence is TGTGCCAGCAGCTACGGGATCTCCTACGAGCAGTACTTC.

The rearrangement uses TRBV29-1 and TRBJ1-4; 9 nucleotides match TRBD1. The CDR3 is 16 amino acids. The germline gives CDR1 SQVTM, CDR2 ANQGSEA. The V gene end was trimmed by 0 bases and the J gene end by 2 bases; junction bases not matched to a gene: 4. CDR3 in DNA: TGCAGCGTTGAAGATCGGGACAGGGAGACTAATGAAAAACTGTTTTTT. It encodes CSVEDRDRETNEKLFF.

V gene TRBV19 combines with J gene TRBJ1-2, with D unresolved. In germline, CDR1 is LNHDA, CDR2 SQIVND (reference sequence). The ends were cut back, 3 bases at V and 5 bases at J, with 10 bases in the middle. CDR3 length: 13 amino acids. The CDR3 DNA reads TGTGCCAGTAGTATTGAGAGAGGGTATGGCTACACCTTC. Its translation: CASSIERGYGYTF.

The gene calls are TRBV15 and TRBJ2-5; 7 bases align to TRBD2. The CDR3 runs to 14 residues. Losses at the gene ends were 2 bases for V and 4 bases for J; bases not matched to a gene: 4. Germline CDR1 is LNHNV and CDR2 is YYDKDF (reference sequence). The CDR3 here is CATSRPGEGETQYF. CDR3 DNA sequence: TGTGCCACCAGCAGACCGGGGGAGGGAGAGACCCAGTACTTC.

V gene TRBV6-4 combines with J gene TRBJ1-4, with D hard to call. Deletions cut 6 bases from V and 4 bases from J, with 12 bases between. The CDR3 covers 14 residues. Germline values: CDR1 MRHNA, CDR2 SNTAGT. CDR3 residues: CASRLRTLNEKLFF. The DNA for the CDR3 is TGTGCCAGCAGACTCAGAACCCTTAATGAAAAACTGTTTTTT.

The chain uses TRBV14 and TRBJ2-1; D not certain. This CDR3 has 17 amino acids. V was pared by 0 bases and J by 0 bases, with 12 bases between. The germline CDR1 and CDR2 sequences are SGHDN and FVKESK. In DNA, the CDR3 is TGTGCCAGCAGCCAAGACAAGACTGGAAGCTCCTACAATGAGCAGTTCTTC. This encodes CASSQDKTGSSYNEQFF.

The rearrangement uses TRBV5-1 and TRBJ2-7; a weak D match, TRBD1 (5 bases). This CDR3 contains 15 residues. Germline V lookup: CDR1 SGHRS, CDR2 YFSETQ. Trimming took off 0 bases at V and 4 bases at J, with 14 bases between the two ends. CDR3 region: CASSLDQGLRYEQYF. CDR3 sequence (DNA): TGCGCCAGCAGCTTGGACCAGGGTCTTCGTTACGAGCAGTACTTC.

The chain uses TRBV6-5 and TRBJ2-7; TRBD2 might be the D (6 bases). The germline gives CDR1 MNHEY, CDR2 SVGAGI. The V and J ends lost 7 bases and 6 bases respectively, with 10 bases between them. This CDR3 spans 11 amino acids. This chain's CDR3 is CASTEGIEQYF. The DNA for the CDR3 is TGTGCCAGCACGGAGGGTATCGAGCAGTACTTC.

This clone was seen a few times. Here the CDR3 reads CASSMFLAGVTSTDTQYF. The DNA of the CDR3 is TGTGCCAGTAGTATGTTTCTAGCGGGGGTGACTAGCACAGATACGCAGTATTTT. V and J are TRBV19 and TRBJ2-3; 10 nucleotides match TRBD2. The CDR3 consists of 18 residues. Trimming removed 3 bases from V and 0 bases from J; junction bases left unmatched: 9. In germline, CDR1 is LNHDA, CDR2 SQIVND (reference sequence).

The chain employs TRBV19 and TRBJ1-1; 7 nucleotides match TRBD1. The CDR3 has 15 amino acids. The trim removed 5 bases at V and 3 bases at J, leaving 9 bases unmatched. The germline gives CDR1 LNHDA, CDR2 SQIVND (reference sequence). CDR3 sequence: CASSPTGFRYTEAFF. In DNA form, the CDR3 reads TGTGCCAGTAGTCCGACAGGGTTCAGATACACTGAAGCTTTCTTT.

The chain uses TRBV6-5 and TRBJ1-5, with D perhaps TRBD1 (5 bases). Per germline, CDR1 MNHEY and CDR2 SVGAGI. V gave up 4 bases and J gave up 6 bases, with 10 bases separating them. CDR3 size: 13 residues. The CDR3, as DNA: TGTGCCAGCAGTTCCCTTGGGACTCAGCCCCAGCATTTT. This gives the protein CASSSLGTQPQHF.

The chain combines TRBV19 with TRBJ1-2; 9 nucleotides line up with TRBD1. Per germline, CDR1 LNHDA and CDR2 SQIVND (reference sequence). CDR3 length equals 14 residues. V was clipped by 4 bases and J by 4 bases; unmatched bases: 4. In DNA, the CDR3 is TGTGCCAGTAGTAATACAGGGGGCAGCTATGGCTACACCTTC. Translating gives CASSNTGGSYGYTF.

The chain joins TRBV6-5 to TRBJ1-1; no firm D call. This CDR3 spans 11 amino acids. CDR1 is MNHEY and CDR2 is SVGAGI in the germline V gene. Between the trimmed V and J ends, which lost 5 bases and 8 bases, there was a span of 9 bases. This CDR3 reads CASSTATEAFF. Written as DNA, the CDR3 is TGTGCCAGCAGTACCGCAACGGAAGCTTTCTTT.

The chain recombines TRBV27 with TRBJ1-2; TRBD1 matches at 7 bases. Germline V gene sequence: CDR1 MNHEY, CDR2 SMNVEV (reference sequence). V trimming: 5 bases; J trimming: 8 bases; junction bases outside the gene matches: 8. The CDR3 has 13 residues. CDR3 protein: CASSPRTGGGYTF. The CDR3 nucleotides read TGTGCCAGCAGTCCCCGGACAGGAGGGGGCTACACCTTC.

The genes are TRBV6-2 or TRBV6-3 and TRBJ1-1; D perhaps matches TRBD1 (6 bases). Per the germline V gene, CDR1 is MNHEY and CDR2 is SVGEGT. This CDR3 is 16 amino acids long. V lost 5 bases to trimming and J lost 0 bases, with 16 bases between them. The chain's CDR3 is CASSAYFSGVNTEAFF. CDR3 in DNA: TGTGCCAGCAGTGCTTATTTTTCAGGGGTGAACACTGAAGCTTTCTTT.

The genes are TRBV29-1 and TRBJ2-3; no firm D call. Germline CDR1 reads SQVTM; CDR2 reads ANQGSEA. The CDR3 is 12 residues long. Trimming stripped 4 bases from V and 3 bases from J, with 8 bases between. CDR3 region: CSVGVPTDTQYF. As DNA, the CDR3 is TGCAGCGTTGGCGTCCCTACAGATACGCAGTATTTT.